This TCR beta chain is drawn from a study of T cell repertoires in cytomegalovirus infection. CDR1 and CDR2 (germline): DFQATT, SNEGSKA (reference sequence). Trimming removed 0 bases from V and 3 bases from J; junction bases left unmatched: 8. The CDR3 contains 15 residues. One entry per CDR3 protein results from TCRdb running MiXCR on the reads. The table includes some 200,000 distinct CDR3 sequences, roughly 9% detected once. What was sequenced was PBMCs. The TCR comes from a human donor in good health (CMV status not recorded). Some clones in this sample may be carry-over from other donors' samples. The chain employs TRBV20-1 and TRBJ2-7, with TRBD2 matching over 7 bases. In DNA, the CDR3 is TGCAGTGCTAGAGATCCGGCTAGCGGTTTCTACGAGCAGTACTTC. Residues: CSARDPASGFYEQYF.